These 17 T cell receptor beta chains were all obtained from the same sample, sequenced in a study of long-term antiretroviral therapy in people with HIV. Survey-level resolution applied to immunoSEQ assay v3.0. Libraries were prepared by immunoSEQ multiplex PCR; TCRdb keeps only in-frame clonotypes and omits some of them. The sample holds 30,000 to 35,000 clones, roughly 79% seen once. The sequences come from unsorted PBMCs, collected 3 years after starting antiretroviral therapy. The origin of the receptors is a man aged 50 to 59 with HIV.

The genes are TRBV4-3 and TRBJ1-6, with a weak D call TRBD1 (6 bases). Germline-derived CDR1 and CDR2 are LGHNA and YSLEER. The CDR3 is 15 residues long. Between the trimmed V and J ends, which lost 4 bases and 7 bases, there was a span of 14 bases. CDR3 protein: CASSPVGGGNSPLHF. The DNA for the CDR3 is TGCGCCAGCAGCCCAGTGGGGGGCGGAAATTCACCCCTCCACTTT.

CDR3 in amino acids: CASSQEGSGGEDTQYF. CDR3 sequence (DNA): TGCGCCAGCAGCCAAGAGGGGAGCGGGGGGGAAGATACGCAGTATTTT. The V gene is TRBV4-1, the J gene TRBJ2-3, with 10 nucleotides matching TRBD2. There are 16 residues in the CDR3. Per the germline V gene, CDR1 is MGHRA and CDR2 is YSYEKL. The V and J ends lost 0 bases and 5 bases, in that order; junction bases with no gene match: 5.

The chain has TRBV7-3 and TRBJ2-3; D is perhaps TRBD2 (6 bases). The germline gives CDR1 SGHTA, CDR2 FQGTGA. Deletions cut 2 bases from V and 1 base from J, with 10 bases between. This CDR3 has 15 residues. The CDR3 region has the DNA TGTGCCAGCAGCTTAGGAGGGATAGGCACAGATACGCAGTATTTT. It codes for CASSLGGIGTDTQYF.

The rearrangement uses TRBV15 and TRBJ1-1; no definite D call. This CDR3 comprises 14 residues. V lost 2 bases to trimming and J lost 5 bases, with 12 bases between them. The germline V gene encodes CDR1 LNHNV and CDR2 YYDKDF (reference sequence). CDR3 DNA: TGTGCCACCAGCAGACGTCTAGACGATACTGAAGCTTTCTTT. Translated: CATSRRLDDTEAFF.

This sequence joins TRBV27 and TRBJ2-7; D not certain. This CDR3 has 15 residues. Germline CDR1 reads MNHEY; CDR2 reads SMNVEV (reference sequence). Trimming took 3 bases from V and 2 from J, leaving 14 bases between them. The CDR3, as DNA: TGTGCCAGCAGTTTGGTGCCCAGGCCTACCTACGAGCAGTACTTC. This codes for CASSLVPRPTYEQYF.

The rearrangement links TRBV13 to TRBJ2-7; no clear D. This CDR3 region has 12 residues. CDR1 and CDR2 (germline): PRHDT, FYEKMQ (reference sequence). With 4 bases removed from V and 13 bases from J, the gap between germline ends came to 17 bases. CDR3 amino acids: CASSSAGQTPYF. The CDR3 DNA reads TGTGCCAGCAGCTCGGCCGGGCAGACCCCCTACTTC.

The CDR3: CASSSTGIGELFF. CDR3 DNA: TGTGCCAGCAGCTCGACAGGGATAGGGGAGCTGTTTTTT. The chain links TRBV7-2 to TRBJ2-2; TRBD1 agrees at 7 bases. After removal of 4 bases from V and 8 bases from J, the junction contained 4 bases not matched to a gene. CDR1 and CDR2 from the germline V gene are SGHTA and FQGNSA. The CDR3 is 13 amino acids. The full variable domain, its missing parts supplied by reference TRBV7-2 and TRBJ2-2, is GAGVSQSPSNKVTEKGKDVELRCDPISGHTALYWYRQSLGQGLEFLIYFQGNSAPDKSGLPSDRFSAERTGGSVSTLTIQRTQQEDSAVYLCASSSTGIGELFFGEGSRLTVL.

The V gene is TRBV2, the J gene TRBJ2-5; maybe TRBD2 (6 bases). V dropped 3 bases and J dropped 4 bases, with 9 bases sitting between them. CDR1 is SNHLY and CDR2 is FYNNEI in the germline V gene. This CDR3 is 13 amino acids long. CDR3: CASSDSGVETQYF. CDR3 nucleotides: TGTGCCAGCAGTGACTCGGGAGTAGAGACCCAGTACTTC.

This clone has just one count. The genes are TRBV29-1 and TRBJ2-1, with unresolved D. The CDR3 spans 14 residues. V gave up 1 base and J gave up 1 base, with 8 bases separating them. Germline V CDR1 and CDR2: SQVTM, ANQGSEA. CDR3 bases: TGCAGCGTTGAAGCATTACTATCCTACAATGAGCAGTTCTTC. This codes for CSVEALLSYNEQFF.

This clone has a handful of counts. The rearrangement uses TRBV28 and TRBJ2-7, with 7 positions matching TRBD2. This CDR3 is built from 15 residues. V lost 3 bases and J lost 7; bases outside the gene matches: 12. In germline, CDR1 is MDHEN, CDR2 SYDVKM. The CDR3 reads CASSLAGGGSREQYF. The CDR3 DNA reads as TGTGCCAGCAGTTTGGCTGGCGGGGGTTCGAGGGAGCAGTACTTC.

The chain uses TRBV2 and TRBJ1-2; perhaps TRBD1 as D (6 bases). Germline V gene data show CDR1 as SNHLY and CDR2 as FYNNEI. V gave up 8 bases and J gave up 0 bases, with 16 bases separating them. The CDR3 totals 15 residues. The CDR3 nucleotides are TGTGCCAGCCGAGCCCCGGGGGCTTCTAACTATGGCTACACCTTC. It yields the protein CASRAPGASNYGYTF.

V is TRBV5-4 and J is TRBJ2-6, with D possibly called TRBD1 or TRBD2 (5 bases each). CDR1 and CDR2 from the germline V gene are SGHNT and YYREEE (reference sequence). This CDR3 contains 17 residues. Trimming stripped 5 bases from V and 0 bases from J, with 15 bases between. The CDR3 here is CASRDLGTHSGANVLTF. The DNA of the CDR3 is TGTGCCAGCAGGGACCTCGGGACCCACTCTGGGGCCAACGTCCTGACTTTC.

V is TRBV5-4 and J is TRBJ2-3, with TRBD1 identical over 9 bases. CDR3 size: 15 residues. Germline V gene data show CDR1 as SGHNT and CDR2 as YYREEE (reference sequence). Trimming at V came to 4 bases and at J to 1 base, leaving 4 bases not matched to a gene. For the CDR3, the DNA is TGTGCCAGCAGCACCCGGACAGGGGGCACAGATACGCAGTATTTT. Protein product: CASSTRTGGTDTQYF.

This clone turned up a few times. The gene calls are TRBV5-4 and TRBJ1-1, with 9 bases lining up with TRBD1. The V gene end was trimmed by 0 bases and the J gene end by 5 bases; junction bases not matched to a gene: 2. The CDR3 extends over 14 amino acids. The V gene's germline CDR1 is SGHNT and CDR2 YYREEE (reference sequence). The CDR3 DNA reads TGTGCCAGCAGCTTGGACAGGGGGCGAACTGAAGCTTTCTTT. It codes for CASSLDRGRTEAFF.

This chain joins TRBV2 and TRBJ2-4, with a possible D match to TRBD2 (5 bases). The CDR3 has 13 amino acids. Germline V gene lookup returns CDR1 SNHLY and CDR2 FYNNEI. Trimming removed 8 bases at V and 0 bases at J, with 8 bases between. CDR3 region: CASWELAKNIQYF. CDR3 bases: TGTGCCAGCTGGGAGTTAGCCAAAAACATTCAGTACTTC.

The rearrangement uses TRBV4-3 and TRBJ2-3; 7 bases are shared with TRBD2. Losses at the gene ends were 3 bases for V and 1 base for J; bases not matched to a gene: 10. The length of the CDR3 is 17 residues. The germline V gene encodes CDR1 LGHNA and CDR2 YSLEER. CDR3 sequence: CASSQWEASGRTDTQYF. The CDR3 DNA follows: TGCGCCAGCAGCCAGTGGGAGGCTAGCGGCCGCACAGATACGCAGTATTTT.

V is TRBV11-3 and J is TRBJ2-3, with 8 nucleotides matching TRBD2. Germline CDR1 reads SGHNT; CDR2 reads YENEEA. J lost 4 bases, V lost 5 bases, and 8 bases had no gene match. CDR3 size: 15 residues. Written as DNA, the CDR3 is TGTGCCAGCAGCCCCGGACTAGCTAGGGCAGATACGCAGTATTTT. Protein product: CASSPGLARADTQYF.